These T cell receptor beta chains were read from a single sample in a study of T cells in Graves' hyperthyroidism and ophthalmopathy. Each CDR3 protein is one row after TCRdb ran MiXCR on the multiplex PCR reads. Of 200,000 to 300,000 distinct CDR3 sequences listed, about 25% are singletons. The source material was blood. The receptors derive from a woman aged 40 to 50 with Graves' ophthalmopathy. The CDR3 runs from the conserved cysteine through the conserved F or W. D genes are given only for firm matches. Rows may omit the clone size; those that give it use once, few, many or a size class.

d_call	v_call	j_call	clone_size	cdr3_nt	cdr3_aa
TRBD1	TRBV20-1	TRBJ1-5	many	TGCAGTGCAGTGGGGACAGGGGAAGATCAGCCCCAGCATTTT	CSAVGTGEDQPQHF
TRBD2	TRBV20-1	TRBJ2-5	many	TGCAGTGCTAGAGCCAAATCCCCGGGAGGCGGAGAGACCCAGTACTTC	CSARAKSPGGGETQYF
TRBD2	TRBV12-3/TRBV12-4	TRBJ2-2	-	TGTGCCAGCACCGGACTAGTCTTCACCGGGGAGCTGTTTTTT	CASTGLVFTGELFF
-	TRBV7-6	TRBJ2-5	many	TGTGCCAGCAGCTTATTTCCGGAACAAGAGACCCAGTACTTC	CASSLFPEQETQYF
-	TRBV20-1	TRBJ2-7	many	TGCAGTGCTAGAGAGCTCAGTAAAAACTACTACGAGCAGTACTTC	CSARELSKNYYEQYF
-	TRBV15	TRBJ2-2	many	TGTGCCACCAGCAGGGGGGATTGGGCGACCGGGGAGCTGTTTTTT	CATSRGDWATGELFF
-	TRBV18	TRBJ1-1	many	TGTGCCAGCTCACCGGGGGTGAATCAGGGAAACACTGAAGCTTTCTTT	CASSPGVNQGNTEAFF
-	TRBV5-1	TRBJ1-1	many	TGCGCCAGCAGCCGAGATGCGCTGGAGGGTAGGGGCGAAGCTTTCTTT	CASSRDALEGRGEAFF
TRBD1	TRBV20-1	TRBJ1-2	many	TGCAGTGCTGGGGACAGTATGAACTATGGCTACACCTTC	CSAGDSMNYGYTF
-	TRBV6-5	TRBJ2-7	many	TGTGCCAGCAGTAGCGACATTGGGGGGATGGCCTACGAGCAGTACTTC	CASSSDIGGMAYEQYF
-	TRBV12-3/TRBV12-4	TRBJ2-2	-	TGTGCCAGCAGTTACTCACCAGACCTGGGCGGGACCGGGGAGCTGTTTTTT	CASSYSPDLGGTGELFF
TRBD1	TRBV12-3/TRBV12-4	TRBJ2-5	-	TGTGCCAGCAGCATACAGGGGACGGGAAAAGAGACCCAGTACTTC	CASSIQGTGKETQYF
-	TRBV13	TRBJ2-7	many	TGTGCCAGCAGCCAGACTAGGTCTACGGATTACGAGCAGTACTTC	CASSQTRSTDYEQYF
TRBD2	TRBV12-3/TRBV12-4	TRBJ2-5	many	TGTGCCAGCAGTCTTGCCTCCGGGACTAAAGAGACCCAGTACTTC	CASSLASGTKETQYF
-	TRBV5-1	TRBJ1-5	many	TGCGCCAGCAGCTTGGGGACACTTAGCAATCAGCCCCAGCATTTT	CASSLGTLSNQPQHF
TRBD2	TRBV6-5	TRBJ2-3	many	TGTGCCAGCAGTTACGGGACTAGCGGAACAGATACGCAGTATTTT	CASSYGTSGTDTQYF
-	TRBV28	TRBJ2-4	many	TGTGCCAGCAGTACTTTCGGGAAGGATCTAGCCAAAAACATTCAGTACTTC	CASSTFGKDLAKNIQYF
-	TRBV30	TRBJ1-3	many	TGTGCCTGGGGGTCGGGAACTGGAAACACCATATATTTT	CAWGSGTGNTIYF
TRBD1	TRBV28	TRBJ2-4	many	TGTGCCAGCAGCGGACAGGGGGCGCTTTACATTCAGTACTTC	CASSGQGALYIQYF
TRBD1	TRBV7-3	TRBJ2-7	many	TGTGCCAGCAGCCCTTCCGGGACAGGGATCTTGAGTAACGAGCAGTACTTC	CASSPSGTGILSNEQYF
-	TRBV4-2	TRBJ2-7	many	TGTGCCAGCAGCCAACCGGCCTCCTGGGGCTCCTACGAGCAGTACTTC	CASSQPASWGSYEQYF
TRBD2	TRBV7-2	TRBJ2-2	many	TGTGCCAGCAGCTCCGGACTAGTTACCGGGGAGCTGTTTTTT	CASSSGLVTGELFF
-	TRBV24-1	TRBJ2-5	many	TGTGCCACCAGTGAGGAGGGGGCGATTTGGGAGACCCAGTACTTC	CATSEEGAIWETQYF
-	TRBV2	TRBJ2-5	many	TGTGCCAGCAGTAGGATGTATGAGACCCAGTACTTC	CASSRMYETQYF
-	TRBV15	TRBJ2-7	many	TGTGCCACCCGATCTGGACAGCCGTACGAGCAGTACTTC	CATRSGQPYEQYF
TRBD2	TRBV6-1	TRBJ2-7	-	TGTGCCAGCAGTGAAAGGGTCGGGATGCTAGCGGGAGGGCTGTACGAGCAGTACTTC	CASSERVGMLAGGLYEQYF
-	TRBV27	TRBJ2-6	-	TGTGCCAGTAGTATGCGGACGCGCTCTGGGGCCAACGTCCTGACTTTC	CASSMRTRSGANVLTF
TRBD1	TRBV20-1	TRBJ1-1	many	TGCAGTGCTAAGGTGACAGGGTCCACTGAAGCTTTCTTT	CSAKVTGSTEAFF
-	TRBV28	TRBJ1-1	many	TGTGCCAGCTCCCGACTGACGAACACTGAAGCTTTCTTT	CASSRLTNTEAFF
-	TRBV6-5	TRBJ2-7	many	TGTGCCAGCAGTTACTCGAACCAGGGGGACTGGTACGAGCAGTACTTC	CASSYSNQGDWYEQYF
TRBD2	TRBV19	TRBJ2-4	many	TGTGCCAGTAGCCCGGGACTAGCGGGAGGGCTAGCCAAAAACATTCAGTACTTC	CASSPGLAGGLAKNIQYF